Below are 3 T cell receptor beta chains sequenced from a single sample in a study of shared clonotypes between healthy human individuals. The repertoire was sequenced with immunoSEQ multiplex PCR; TCRdb's copy has only in-frame clones and lacks some. The profile covers around 320,000 clones, with over 75% appearing a single time and about 16% taken by the ten largest. Sequencing used memory CD8+ T cells sorted from blood. Subset indicated: CD45RO+ cells pooled with CCR7-negative TemRA cells. The source of these receptors is a young man in good health.

The chain uses TRBV14 and TRBJ2-2; D perhaps matches TRBD1 (6 bases). The CDR3 contains 15 residues. V lost 0 bases and J lost 4, with 9 bases in between. Germline V lookup: CDR1 SGHDN, CDR2 FVKESK. In nucleotides, the CDR3 is TGTGCCAGCAGCCAAGAAACAGGGTCCACCGGGGAGCTGTTTTTT. It is translated as CASSQETGSTGELFF. The variable domain in full, completed from reference TRBV14 and TRBJ2-2, reads EAGVTQFPSHSVIEKGQTVTLRCDPISGHDNLYWYRRVMGKEIKFLLHFVKESKQDESGMPNNRFLAERTGGTYSTLKVQPAELEDSGVYFCASSQETGSTGELFFGEGSRLTVL.

This clone was recorded many times. V gene TRBV7-9 combines with J gene TRBJ2-7; tentatively, D is TRBD1 (5 bases). The germline V gene encodes CDR1 SEHNR and CDR2 FQNEAQ (reference sequence). The CDR3 consists of 14 residues. V was clipped by 6 bases and J by 2 bases, with 14 bases between them. The CDR3 is CASRAQGPTYEQYF. CDR3 sequence (DNA): TGTGCCAGCAGGGCTCAGGGTCCAACCTACGAGCAGTACTTC.

Concerning this clone: A read error may produce the germline difference seen at one junction end. The V call is TRBV7-7, the J call TRBJ2-5; the D is unclear. Germline CDR1 is SSHAT and CDR2 is FNYEAQ (reference sequence). This CDR3 comprises 17 residues. The CDR3 loop is CASSDTSRKGLGETQYF. DNA of the CDR3: TGTGCTAGCAGCGACACCTCCCGAAAGGGCCTAGGGGAGACCCAGTACTTC.